These 19 T cell receptor beta chains originate from one sample sequenced in a study of cytotoxic CD8 clonotypes in ibrutinib-treated CLL (dated by TCRdb to about 2021). According to the study, the label for this sample's time point signals: more than 10 months on ibrutinib. The receptor library was made with the immunoSEQ multiplex PCR assay. TCRdb obtained this table from immuneACCESS and retained in-frame rearrangements with V and J assigned. These tables miss some clones; where compared with another copy, unresolved V genes account for less than half of the shortfall, and the remainder is unexplained. Present in this sample are about 160,000 clones, more than 65% of which were seen just once. The ten largest account for roughly 1.9% of the sample. Sequenced material: PBMCs, taken after 12 months of ibrutinib treatment. The source is a human donor with chronic lymphocytic leukemia.

The chain links TRBV7-2 to TRBJ2-4; unclear D gene. Deletions cut 2 bases from V and 4 bases from J, with 3 bases between. Germline lookup yields CDR1 SGHTA and CDR2 FQGNSA. CDR3 length: 12 amino acids. CDR3 DNA sequence: TGTGCCAGCAGCTTACCGAAAAACATTCAGTACTTC. Protein sequence: CASSLPKNIQYF.

V and J are TRBV5-4 and TRBJ2-5; D possibly uses TRBD1 or TRBD2 (5 bases each). Germline V gene data show CDR1 as SGHNT and CDR2 as YYREEE (reference sequence). This CDR3 is built from 17 residues. V lost 4 bases to trimming and J lost 1 base, with 20 bases between them. The CDR3 protein is CASSPPTGPRSQETQYF. CDR3 nucleotides: TGTGCCAGCAGCCCGCCAACGGGGCCGCGGAGCCAAGAGACCCAGTACTTC.

The CDR3 bases are TGTGCCATCAGTGAGTCTCAGGTCTATGGCTACACCTTC. Its protein product is CAISESQVYGYTF. The chain employs TRBV10-3 and TRBJ1-2; D unresolved. Germline V CDR1 and CDR2: ENHRY, SYGVKD. The CDR3 loop spans 13 amino acids. Trimming left V 0 bases short and J 4 bases short, with 6 bases between.

V gene TRBV6-5 combines with J gene TRBJ1-1; maybe TRBD1 (6 bases). Between the trimmed V and J ends, which lost 10 bases and 5 bases, there was a span of 23 bases. This CDR3 contains 15 residues. Germline assignment: CDR1 MNHEY and CDR2 SVGAGI. The CDR3 loop is CATRSAGDRKTEAFF. The CDR3 DNA reads as TGTGCCACCAGGTCGGCAGGGGATCGTAAGACTGAAGCTTTCTTT.

The rearrangement joins TRBV28 to TRBJ1-2; D ambiguous. The length of the CDR3 is 13 residues. Germline V gene sequence: CDR1 MDHEN, CDR2 SYDVKM. V was shortened by 2 bases and J by 2 bases, with 6 bases between the two germline ends. The CDR3 bases are TGTGCCAGCAGTTTAGGGGTAAACTATGGCTACACCTTC. Amino acid sequence: CASSLGVNYGYTF.

The rearrangement links TRBV7-9 to TRBJ2-7; D unresolved. V lost 4 bases to trimming and J lost 3 bases, with 4 bases between them. The germline CDR1 and CDR2 sequences are SEHNR and FQNEAQ (reference sequence). There are 11 residues in the CDR3. CDR3 in DNA: TGTGCCAGCAGCTCAGACTACGAGCAGTACTTC. Protein: CASSSDYEQYF.

The chain combines TRBV5-8 with TRBJ1-2, with TRBD1 matching 8 bases. The CDR3 sequence is 14 residues long. V trimming: 3 bases; J trimming: 4 bases; junction bases outside the gene matches: 5. Germline CDR1 SGHTS, CDR2 YDEGEE. The CDR3 region has the DNA TGTGCCAGCAGCTGGAAGGGACAGGCCTATGGCTACACCTTC. Encoded protein: CASSWKGQAYGYTF.

The CDR3 here is CASSLQGAIGKLFF. The CDR3 nucleotides are TGTGCCAGCAGTCTACAGGGGGCGATAGGAAAACTGTTTTTT. The chain links TRBV6-5 to TRBJ1-4, with 9 bases identical to TRBD1. J lost 10 bases, V lost 5 bases, and 8 bases had no gene match. CDR3 length equals 14 residues. Germline-derived CDR1 and CDR2 are MNHEY and SVGAGI.

The V and J genes are TRBV12-5 and TRBJ2-5; 7 bases align to TRBD1. Germline lookup yields CDR1 LGHNT and CDR2 FRNRAP. CDR3 length: 15 residues. Unmatched junction bases numbered 12, after V lost 6 bases and J lost 5 bases. The CDR3 DNA follows: TGTGCTAGTGGGGAACAATTAGGGGGCAAGGAGACCCAGTACTTC. Translation: CASGEQLGGKETQYF.

As DNA, the CDR3 is TGTGCCAGCAGCCAAAGGACTAGCGGAAACTACAATGAGCAGTTCTTC. Translated: CASSQRTSGNYNEQFF. The V gene is TRBV7-2, the J gene TRBJ2-1; TRBD2 aligns across 10 bases. Germline loops: CDR1 SGHTA, CDR2 FQGNSA. After removal of 5 bases from V and 3 bases from J, the junction contained 7 bases not matched to a gene. The CDR3 is 16 amino acids.

This clone occurred once. This CDR3 reads CASSQDRGTQNTDTQYF. The CDR3 DNA sequence: TGCGCCAGCAGCCAAGATAGAGGCACCCAAAACACAGATACGCAGTATTTT. The gene calls are TRBV4-1 and TRBJ2-3, with D unclear. The V end lost 0 bases, the J end lost 2 bases, and 15 bases lay between the germline ends. CDR1 and CDR2 from the germline V gene are MGHRA and YSYEKL. This CDR3 spans 17 amino acids.

J is TRBJ2-1 and V is TRBV27; 10 nucleotides agree with TRBD2. The CDR3 length is 17 residues. Germline V gives CDR1 MNHEY, CDR2 SMNVEV (reference sequence). V was pared by 6 bases and J by 9 bases, with 17 bases of the junction left unmatched. The CDR3 region is CASSSELAGPQGGEQFF. The CDR3 coding sequence is TGTGCCAGCAGCTCAGAACTAGCGGGACCCCAAGGGGGTGAGCAGTTCTTC.

This clone was observed once. For the CDR3, the DNA is TGTGCCAGCAGCTTGTCTAGCATGGGGTTTGTCTACGAGCAGTACTTC. Amino acids: CASSLSSMGFVYEQYF. V is TRBV7-8 and J is TRBJ2-7; D is possibly TRBD2 (5 bases). The CDR3 has 16 amino acids. The germline V gene has CDR1 SGHVS and CDR2 FQNEAQ. The V gene lost 3 bases and the J gene lost 3 bases, with 18 bases spanning the gap.

This clone was seen a handful of times. The rearrangement joins TRBV7-9 to TRBJ2-6, with D perhaps matching TRBD1 (6 bases). Trimming pared 2 bases from V and 3 bases from J, leaving 11 bases between. The CDR3 runs to 16 residues. Germline lookup yields CDR1 SEHNR and CDR2 FQNEAQ (reference sequence). The CDR3 loop reads CASSLRGIGGANVLTF. The DNA of the CDR3 is TGTGCCAGCAGCTTAAGGGGGATCGGTGGGGCCAACGTCCTGACTTTC.

This chain joins TRBV15 and TRBJ2-5, with a tentative D call TRBD2 (7 bases). The CDR3 spans 13 residues. V lost 3 bases to trimming and J lost 5 bases, with 10 bases between them. The germline gives CDR1 LNHNV, CDR2 YYDKDF (reference sequence). CDR3 DNA: TGTGCCACCAGCAGCGGGGGGCAGGAGACCCAGTACTTC. Translated: CATSSGGQETQYF.

The rearrangement joins TRBV7-2 to TRBJ2-2; D gene unclear. Germline lookup yields CDR1 SGHTA and CDR2 FQGNSA. CDR3 length equals 14 residues. Trimming pared 2 bases from V and 1 base from J, leaving 5 bases between. The CDR3 reads CASSLLRNTGELFF. The DNA for the CDR3 is TGTGCCAGCAGCTTACTACGGAACACCGGGGAGCTGTTTTTT.

The chain couples TRBV28 to TRBJ2-7, with TRBD2 identical over 8 bases. Germline CDR1 reads MDHEN; CDR2 reads SYDVKM. The CDR3 has 15 residues. The junction had 9 bases not matched to a gene; V was cut back by 6 bases and J by 2 bases. In DNA, the CDR3 is TGTGCCAGCAGCCCCGGGGGGGGTCTCCCCTACGAGCAGTACTTC. Its protein product is CASSPGGGLPYEQYF. Combining the CDR3 with reference TRBV28 and TRBJ2-7 gives the whole variable domain DVKVTQSSRYLVKRTGEKVFLECVQDMDHENMFWYRQDPGLGLRLIYFSYDVKMKEKGDIPEGYSVSREKKERFSLILESASTNQTSMYLCASSPGGGLPYEQYFGPGTRLTVT.

The chain joins TRBV5-6 to TRBJ2-3, with 9 bases aligning to TRBD1. This CDR3 is 16 amino acids long. The V and J ends lost 2 bases and 4 bases, in that order; junction bases with no gene match: 8. CDR1 SGHDT and CDR2 YYEEEE come from the germline V gene. The CDR3 spells CASSLYWTGAPDTQYF. The DNA for the CDR3 is TGTGCCAGCAGCTTATATTGGACAGGGGCCCCAGATACGCAGTATTTT.

For the CDR3, the DNA is TGTGCCAGCAGTGTCATCAATCCGCCCCTTTACGAGCAGTACTTC. Translating it yields CASSVINPPLYEQYF. The rearrangement links TRBV27 to TRBJ2-7; no reliable D call. The V end lost 5 bases, the J end lost 4 bases, and 18 bases lay between the germline ends. The CDR3 runs to 15 residues. Per the germline V gene, CDR1 is MNHEY and CDR2 is SMNVEV (reference sequence).